The clone carrying this T cell receptor beta chain has a handful of counts. No antigen is known for it. The germline V gene has CDR1 KGHDR and CDR2 SFDVKD. The CDR3 is 12 residues long. V was pared by 1 base and J by 6 bases, with 2 bases between. Individuals with ophthalmopathy presented a Clinical Activity Score of at least 3, a NOSPECS grade of at least 4 and a duration under 3 months. This specimen belongs to a study of T cells in Graves' hyperthyroidism and ophthalmopathy. TCR beta CDR3 region amplification was performed from RNA transcripts. HTBI primers were employed in a first-round RT-PCR of the TCR CDR3. TCRdb reprocessed the multiplex PCR reads with MiXCR, giving one entry per CDR3 protein. The table lists around 270,000 distinct CDR3 sequences, approximately 18% of them singletons. Points from the study as a whole: Blood held most thyroid clonotypes expanded above 0.001 frequency.

The chain is built from TRBV24-1 and TRBJ2-2, with unresolved D. Sequencing was done on a sample of blood. The sequence came from a man aged 45-65 years with Graves' ophthalmopathy. The CDR3 DNA follows: TGTGCCACCAGTGATTTCCCCGGGGAGCTGTTTTTT. This sequence encodes CATSDFPGELFF.